This T cell receptor (beta chain) emerged from a study of glioma-infiltrating T cells after dendritic cell vaccination (dated by TCRdb to 2016 to 2017). Broadly, across the study: A cohort of roughly 15 glioblastoma patients from Phase I and II dendritic cell vaccination trials was included, of whom 9 were newly diagnosed and 6 had recurrent disease. Between about 2002 and 2013, the patients were given dendritic cell vaccination pulsed with autologous tumor lysate. Survival after dendritic cell vaccination was correlated with TCR sequencing metrics, including TIL content and tumor-blood repertoire overlap. Three intradermal dendritic cell vaccine injections were administered to patients at biweekly intervals in the arm below the axilla. In glioblastoma patients vaccinated with dendritic cells, deep sequencing of TCR beta CDR3 regions served to measure tumor-infiltrating lymphocyte content and to compare repertoires between tumor and blood. The vaccine consisted of monocyte-derived dendritic cells cultured less than 9 days with IL-4 and GM-CSF, then pulsed overnight with autologous tumor lysate.

The immunoSEQ assay amplified TCRB CDR3 regions from roughly 2 micrograms of genomic DNA, or from all available DNA when less than that amount was available. The multiplex PCR relied on 60 forward primers for TCR V beta segments and 13 reverse primers for J beta segments. To estimate reads per starting template, synthetic control templates were spiked into each sample at limiting dilution. The Illumina HiSeq System generated 87 bp sequencing reads. For the original study's pipeline: PCR and sequencing errors were removed by merging closely related sequences with a nearest neighbor algorithm. TCR overlap was defined as the percentage of unique tumor TCR beta sequences that were also found in the peripheral blood of the same patient. TCRdb mirrors the immuneACCESS table, restricted to in-frame sequences. Some clones are absent from its copies; in checked studies, under half trace to an unresolved V gene, and the reason for the others is unknown. V, J and clone size are those of that table, while D and trimming were read from the DNA. This sample comprises roughly 62,000 clones, around 85% of them detected only once. Clones ranked in the top ten supply around 14% of the sample.

The study at large found these results: The TCR overlap response model with three groups was called speculative and said to need prospective validation. TCR clonality showed no direct relationship with survival, which suggests that a diverse polyclonal response may be important. The cohort was small and heterogeneous, only a few patients had full blood and tumor sets, and even fewer had initial-recurrent tumor pairs. Higher estimated pretreatment TIL content predicted longer time to progression and overall survival after dendritic cell vaccination.

This clone has only one observation. Its antigen has not been determined. Base qualities were left out, and no much larger clone turns up one base away. In the paper's terms, the time point label means: after dendritic cell vaccination, including at tumor progression/relapse. Selection of patients required sufficient residual fresh-frozen tumor tissue and over two years of available survival data. Although molecular status otherwise differed among the glioblastoma patients, no patient had an isocitrate dehydrogenase mutation. PBMC were collected before vaccination, two weeks after the third vaccination, and at tumor progression if progression occurred. Genomic DNA was extracted with the Qiagen DNeasy Blood extraction Kit. The clonotype originates from a human donor with glioblastoma. Sequencing was performed on blood, taken after dendritic cell vaccination.

The CDR3 corresponds to CASSLGQGRYLNTEAFF. The DNA sequence is given as TGTGCCAGCTCACTGGGACAGGGGCGCTACTTGAACACTGAAGCTTTCTTT. Recombination connected TRBV18 to TRBJ1-1, with 10 bases aligning to TRBD1. The CDR3 numbers 17 residues from cysteine through phenylalanine. Only the CDR3 DNA is retained, 51 bases long and in frame from the first base. For CDR1 and CDR2, the germline V gene lists KGHSH and LQKENI. V has 4 bases trimmed and J has 0 bases trimmed; junction bases matching no gene number 8. This CDR3, with the reference TRBV18 and TRBJ1-1 proteins standing in past its ends, gives the full variable domain NAGVMQNPRHLVRRRGQEARLRCSPMKGHSHVYWYRQLPEEGLKFMVYLQKENIIDESGMPKERFSAEFPKEGPSILRIQQVVRGDSAAYFCASSLGQGRYLNTEAFFGQGTRLTVV.